Below, one TCR beta chain is given with its context. Trimming took off 7 bases at V and 1 base at J, with 10 bases between the two ends. CDR1 and CDR2 (germline): ENHRY, SYGVKD. This CDR3 contains 13 residues. This sample was included in a study of shared T cell receptors in the human thymus. Assay used: immunoSEQ multiplex PCR; TCRdb lists only in-frame clones, some missing. Of hundreds of thousands of clones detected, around 87% appear once; the ten largest clones hold 0.0094%. These records were also assigned to another study, of human thymus T cells.

Input material: thymocytes. This chain links TRBV10-3 with TRBJ1-1, with D tentatively TRBD1 (5 bases). This TCR came from a boy under two years old with a congenital heart defect. Here the CDR3 DNA reads TGTGCCATCAAGGTGGGGCCGAACACTGAAGCTTTCTTT. Protein: CAIKVGPNTEAFF.